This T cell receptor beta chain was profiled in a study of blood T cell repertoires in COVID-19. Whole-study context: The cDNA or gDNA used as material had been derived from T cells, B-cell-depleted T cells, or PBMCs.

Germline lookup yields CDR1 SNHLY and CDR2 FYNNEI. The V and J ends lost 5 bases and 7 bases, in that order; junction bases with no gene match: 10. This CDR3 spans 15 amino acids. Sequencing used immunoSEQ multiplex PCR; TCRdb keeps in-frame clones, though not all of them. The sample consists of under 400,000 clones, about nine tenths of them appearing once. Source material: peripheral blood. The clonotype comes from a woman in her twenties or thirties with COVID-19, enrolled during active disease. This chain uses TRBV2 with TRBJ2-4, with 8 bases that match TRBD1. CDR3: CASSPRTGWTNIQYF. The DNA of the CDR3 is TGTGCCAGCAGTCCACGGACAGGGTGGACGAACATTCAGTACTTC.